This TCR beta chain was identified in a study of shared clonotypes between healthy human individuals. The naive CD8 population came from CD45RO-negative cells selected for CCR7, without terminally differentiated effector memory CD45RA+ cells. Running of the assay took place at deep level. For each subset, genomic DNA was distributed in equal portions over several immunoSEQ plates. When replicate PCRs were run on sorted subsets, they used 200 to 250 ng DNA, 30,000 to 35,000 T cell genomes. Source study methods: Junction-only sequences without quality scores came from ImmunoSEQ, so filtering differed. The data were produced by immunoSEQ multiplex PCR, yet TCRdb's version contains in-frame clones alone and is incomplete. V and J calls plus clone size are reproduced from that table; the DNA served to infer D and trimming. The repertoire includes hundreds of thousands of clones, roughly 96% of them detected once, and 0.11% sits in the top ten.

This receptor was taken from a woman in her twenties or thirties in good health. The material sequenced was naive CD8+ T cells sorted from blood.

This CDR3 is CASSLSRGLTQETQYF. CDR3 nucleotides: TGTGCCAGCAGCTTGTCCAGGGGGCTGACCCAAGAGACCCAGTACTTC. V is TRBV5-6 and J is TRBJ2-5, with TRBD1 matching over 8 bases. V lost 1 base and J lost 1; bases outside the gene matches: 6. Per the germline V gene, CDR1 is SGHDT and CDR2 is YYEEEE. CDR3 length equals 16 residues.